Detailed here is one T cell receptor (gamma chain). Within its sample, this clone is large (0.1 to 1%). Its antigen remains undetermined. Per-nucleotide qualities are absent, and no much larger clonotype sits a single base away. This specimen comes from a study of fetal and pediatric gammadelta thymocytes (dated by TCRdb to 2022 to 2024). With respect to the entire study: Previously published data and newly generated, unpublished data were combined in the bulk gammadelta thymocyte repertoires, which were used to strengthen a single-cell study of gammadelta thymocyte development. Previously published data (refs 27,28) and unpublished data were combined in the bulk gammadelta thymocyte repertoires. The set of bulk gammadelta thymocyte repertoires included about 10 subjects in total: 3 fetal thymus donors and 7 pediatric thymus donors. Bulk TCR repertoire data were added to increase subject numbers and strengthen the CDR3 publicity analysis. The full study reports these points: Fetal gammadelta thymocyte repertoires were previously reported to be enriched for TRDV2, TRGV8 and TRGV9 usage, low N additions and public CDR3s compared with post-natal repertoires.

The CDR3 contains 15 residues, cysteine and phenylalanine counted. Only the CDR3 portion is preserved as DNA: 45 bases, with reading frame beginning at the first base. CDR1 and CDR2 are drawn from the germline V gene: EGSNGY, YDSYNSKV. V is cut back by 3 bases and J by 5 bases, with 13 bases in the junction unmatched. Thymocytes were stained with Zombie NIR viability dye plus antibodies to CD3 (UCHT1), TCRgammadelta (11F2), TCRVgamma9 (IMMU360) and TCRVdelta2 (IMMU389). TRD and TRG CDR3 repertoires were generated in bulk, separately, from sorted Vgamma9Vdelta2 and nonVgamma9Vdelta2 gammadelta thymocytes obtained from human fetal and pediatric thymuses. Pediatric thymus tissue was collected in Belgium from children having cardiac surgery. Pediatric thymus donors in the study were aged between roughly 1 and 12 years. As previously described, thymic cell suspensions were prepared from both fetal and post-natal thymuses. NonVgamma9Vdelta2 thymocytes were sorted as CD3+ gammadeltaTCR+ cells lacking the Vgamma9+Vdelta2+ phenotype. Cell sorting was done on a FACS Aria III cell sorter (BD Biosciences).

The sequencing machine was an Illumina MiSeq. The published analysis was carried out like this. For the publicity analysis, the Vgamma9Vdelta2 and nonVgamma9Vdelta2 bulk CDR3 files from each subject were merged to form one combined repertoire per subject. Using base R and dplyr, CDR3 publicity was scored on a scale from 0 to 19 by checking each amino acid sequence across 9 single-cell datasets and some 10 bulk repertoires. After TCRdb called clones again from the public reads with CATT, rows with identical DNA were merged. TCRdb's processing, not the authors', yielded these V and J calls. The sample records 500 or so gamma-chain clones, 3% to 4% of which are singletons. Under 13% of the sample lies in the top ten.

The chain uses TRGV2 and TRGJ1 or TRGJ2. The specimen sequenced was non-Vgamma9Vdelta2 gamma-delta T cells from the thymus. The cell subset or site tag for this specimen amounts to: CD3+gammadeltaTCR+ thymocytes not co-expressing Vgamma9 and Vdelta2. The TCR was taken from a child who underwent cardiac surgery and was recorded as healthy. The CDR3 region: CATWDSLERDYKKLF. The base sequence is TGTGCCACCTGGGACAGTCTCGAAAGGGATTATAAGAAACTCTTT.